The 30 T cell receptor beta chains listed next were all sequenced from one sample in a study of blood T cell repertoires in COVID-19. The method was immunoSEQ multiplex PCR; TCRdb's version includes in-frame clones alone and lacks a portion of them. The sample comprises around 250,000 clones, more than 80% of which are singletons, and approximately 2% rests with the top ten. Sequences were obtained from peripheral blood. These receptors all come from a man aged 25-40 years who had recovered from COVID-19.

The J gene is TRBJ2-5, the V gene TRBV2; tentatively, D is TRBD2 (5 bases). V lost 6 bases and J 0 bases, leaving 14 bases between the germline ends. The CDR3 has 15 residues. CDR1 SNHLY and CDR2 FYNNEI come from the germline V gene. This CDR3 is CASRASGSHQETQYF. CDR3 sequence (DNA): TGTGCCAGCAGGGCCTCGGGGAGCCACCAAGAGACCCAGTACTTC.

The chain links TRBV9 to TRBJ2-5; no clear D gene. The V and J ends lost 3 bases and 8 bases respectively, with 14 bases between them. The length of the CDR3 is 13 residues. Looked up from germline, CDR1 is SGDLS and CDR2 is YYNGEE. The chain's CDR3 is CASSDPTRGTQYF. The CDR3 nucleotides are TGTGCCAGCAGCGACCCCACCCGAGGAACCCAGTACTTC.

This CDR3 reads CARSLGTGPMNTEAFF. The CDR3 DNA sequence: TGTGCCAGAAGCTTGGGGACAGGGCCCATGAACACTGAAGCTTTCTTT. The chain recombines TRBV5-3 with TRBJ1-1; 8 bases align to TRBD1. TRBV5-3 is marked as an open reading frame, function uncertain. This CDR3 comprises 16 residues. Trimming removed 0 bases from V and 0 bases from J; junction bases left unmatched: 4.

The rearrangement joins TRBV5-1 to TRBJ2-2; 7 bases agree with TRBD1. Per the germline V gene, CDR1 is SGHRS and CDR2 is YFSETQ. V shed 4 bases, J shed 4 bases, and the junction held 4 bases outside the gene matches. The CDR3 totals 14 residues. CDR3 residues: CASSPDRTTGELFF. As DNA, the CDR3 is TGCGCCAGCAGCCCGGACAGGACCACCGGGGAGCTGTTTTTT.

This sequence joins TRBV3-1 (or the pseudogene TRBV3-2) and TRBJ1-2; 8 bases fit TRBD1. The CDR3 runs to 14 residues. The germline V gene has CDR1 LGHDT and CDR2 YNNKEL (reference sequence). With V trimmed by 2 bases and J by 7 bases, 6 bases remained unmatched. The CDR3 nucleotides are TGTGCCAGCAGCCAACCAGACAGGGGAGGTGGCTACACCTTC. As protein: CASSQPDRGGGYTF.

V gene TRBV6-2 or TRBV6-3 combines with J gene TRBJ1-5, with D perhaps TRBD1 (5 bases). This CDR3 contains 16 residues. Deletions cut 3 bases from V and 1 base from J, with 13 bases between. The germline V gene encodes CDR1 MNHEY and CDR2 SVGEGT. The CDR3 here is CASSYIGEGSNQPQHF. The CDR3 nucleotides read TGTGCCAGCAGTTATATAGGGGAGGGGAGCAATCAGCCCCAGCATTTT.

The chain has TRBV30 and TRBJ2-7; maybe TRBD2 (5 bases). Trimming cost V 0 bases and J 2 bases, with 11 bases left between them. This CDR3 is 14 amino acids long. Germline V CDR1 and CDR2: GTSNPN, SVGIG (reference sequence). The CDR3 region is CAWSVNTGTYEQYF. The DNA for the CDR3 is TGTGCCTGGAGTGTAAACACGGGGACCTACGAGCAGTACTTC. Full variable domain (remainder filled in from reference TRBV30 and TRBJ2-7): SQTIHQWPATLVQPVGSPLSLECTVEGTSNPNLYWYRQAAGRGLQLLFYSVGIGQISSEVPQNLSASRPQDRQFILSSKKLLLSDSGFYLCAWSVNTGTYEQYFGPGTRLTVT.

This chain joins TRBV9 and TRBJ1-2, with D possibly TRBD1 on 5 matching bases. The V and J ends lost 3 bases and 4 bases respectively, with 16 bases between them. The CDR3 is 15 residues long. Germline lookup yields CDR1 SGDLS and CDR2 YYNGEE. The CDR3 here is CASSGGTLIGYGYTF. CDR3 nucleotide sequence: TGTGCCAGCAGCGGCGGGACGTTGATAGGCTATGGCTACACCTTC. The whole variable domain, remainder taken from reference TRBV9 and TRBJ1-2, is DSGVTQTPKHLITATGQRVTLRCSPRSGDLSVYWYQQSLDQGLQFLIQYYNGEERAKGNILERFSAQQFPDLHSELNLSSLELGDSALYFCASSGGTLIGYGYTFGSGTRLTVV.

The chain is built from TRBV7-2 and TRBJ1-1; maybe TRBD1 (6 bases). Germline CDR1 reads SGHTA; CDR2 reads FQGNSA. Trimming pared 5 bases from V and 3 bases from J, leaving 16 bases between. The CDR3 contains 15 residues. The CDR3 region has the DNA TGTGCCAGCAGCCAACAGCACAGGGTCCACACTGAAGCTTTCTTT. Amino acids: CASSQQHRVHTEAFF.

The gene calls are TRBV9 and TRBJ2-1; no reliable D call. Trimming left V 2 bases short and J 6 bases short, with 15 bases between. In germline, CDR1 is SGDLS, CDR2 YYNGEE. CDR3 length: 15 amino acids. The CDR3 region has the DNA TGTGCCAGCAGCGTCTTCTCGACCCAGGCCAATGAGCAGTTCTTC. Translated, it gives CASSVFSTQANEQFF.

The chain recombines TRBV11-2 with TRBJ2-5; D unresolved. The CDR3 totals 13 residues. Germline V gene sequence: CDR1 SGHAT, CDR2 FQNNGV. Trimming removed 6 bases at V and 5 bases at J, with 13 bases between. The CDR3 loop is CASSLWQRETQYF. The CDR3 DNA sequence: TGTGCCAGCAGTCTGTGGCAACGCGAGACCCAGTACTTC.

This clone turned up a few times. DNA for the CDR3: TGTGCCAGCAGCGTTCGGACAGGGGGTACTTACGAGCAGTACTTC. Translated: CASSVRTGGTYEQYF. The V and J genes are TRBV9 and TRBJ2-7; 10 bases fit TRBD1. CDR3 size: 15 residues. J gave up 4 bases and V 2 bases, and 6 bases lay outside the gene matches. CDR1 SGDLS and CDR2 YYNGEE come from the germline V gene.

This clone was detected a few times. The chain links TRBV23-1 to TRBJ1-4; no clear D. TRBV23-1 is recorded as an ORF, its role being uncertain. Between the trimmed V and J ends, which lost 0 bases and 4 bases, there was a span of 15 bases. The CDR3 is made up of 17 amino acids. The CDR3, as DNA: TGCGCCAGCAGTCAATCTTTAATCCCCGAGTGTAATGAAAAACTGTTTTTT. This gives the protein CASSQSLIPECNEKLFF.

The chain employs TRBV10-3 and TRBJ1-5; perhaps TRBD1 as D (6 bases). The germline V and J ends were trimmed by 6 bases and 5 bases, with 11 bases remaining between them. The CDR3 runs to 13 residues. Per germline, CDR1 ENHRY and CDR2 SYGVKD. The CDR3 DNA reads TGTGCCATCAGGGGGGCGGCGGATCAGCCCCAGCATTTT. Its translation: CAIRGAADQPQHF.

The gene calls are TRBV5-1 and TRBJ2-2; 7 nucleotides align to TRBD1. This CDR3 comprises 15 residues. V lost 3 bases, J lost 4 bases, and 6 bases stayed unmatched. CDR1 is SGHRS, CDR2 YFSETQ, per germline. The CDR3 protein is CASSSDTGVTGELFF. CDR3 DNA sequence: TGCGCCAGCAGCTCGGACACAGGGGTCACCGGGGAGCTGTTTTTT.

The chain employs TRBV9 and TRBJ1-5, with a tentative D call TRBD1 (5 bases). Trimming took off 1 base at V and 5 bases at J, with 10 bases between the two ends. The germline gives CDR1 SGDLS, CDR2 YYNGEE. The CDR3 loop spans 14 amino acids. The CDR3 loop reads CASSVQGGHQPQHF. The CDR3 DNA is TGTGCCAGCAGCGTACAGGGTGGACATCAGCCCCAGCATTTT.

This clone showed up just once. V gene TRBV27 combines with J gene TRBJ1-1; D is uncertain. V was trimmed by 3 bases and J by 0 bases, leaving 8 bases between them. Germline CDR1 reads MNHEY; CDR2 reads SMNVEV (reference sequence). The CDR3 has 14 amino acids. This chain's CDR3 is CASSLLRVNTEAFF. In DNA, the CDR3 is TGTGCCAGCAGTTTGCTGCGCGTGAACACTGAAGCTTTCTTT.

The rearrangement uses TRBV9 and TRBJ1-1; 8 bases line up with TRBD1. Germline lookup yields CDR1 SGDLS and CDR2 YYNGEE. CDR3 length equals 15 residues. J gave up 6 bases and V 1 base, and 8 bases lay outside the gene matches. The CDR3 DNA follows: TGTGCCAGCAGCGTATCGGGCAGGGGGCTTTCTGAAGCTTTCTTT. Its translation is CASSVSGRGLSEAFF.

This chain uses TRBV6-5 with TRBJ1-6; no firm D call. This CDR3 has 15 residues. Germline assignment: CDR1 MNHEY and CDR2 SVGAGI. Trimming removed 10 bases at V and 10 bases at J, with 23 bases between. For the CDR3, the DNA is TGTGCCACTCCGGTCGCCCATGGAGGTCACTCACCCCTCCACTTT. Amino acids: CATPVAHGGHSPLHF.

V usage is TRBV11-3 and J usage is TRBJ2-7, with D possibly being TRBD1 (5 bases). The CDR3 runs to 15 residues. Trimming pared 3 bases from V and 5 bases from J, leaving 17 bases between. Germline-derived CDR1 and CDR2 are SGHNT and YENEEA. The chain's CDR3 is CASSFGGAGSHEQYF. The CDR3 nucleotides read TGTGCCAGCAGCTTTGGTGGAGCAGGGTCTCACGAGCAGTACTTC.

The chain employs TRBV7-9 and TRBJ1-1, with D possibly TRBD1 on 5 matching bases. V lost 4 bases, J lost 9 bases, and 21 bases lay in between. CDR3 size: 15 residues. Germline lookup yields CDR1 SEHNR and CDR2 FQNEAQ (reference sequence). CDR3 coding DNA: TGTGCCAGCAGCTCCCCGTCACTCCAGGGAATACAAGCTTTCTTT. It codes for CASSSPSLQGIQAFF.

This clone was counted only a few times. Other DNA variants within this sample encode the same CDR3. V usage is TRBV18 and J usage is TRBJ2-7; TRBD1 matches at 7 bases. Germline CDR1 reads KGHSH; CDR2 reads LQKENI. This CDR3 spans 13 amino acids. After removal of 3 bases from V and 1 base from J, the junction contained 0 bases not matched to a gene. Here the CDR3 DNA reads TGTGCCAGCTCACCGGGACAGTCCTACGAGCAGTACTTC. Its protein product is CASSPGQSYEQYF.

The J gene is TRBJ2-7, the V gene TRBV5-3, with TRBD2 matching 10 bases. TRBV5-3 is classed as an ORF, of uncertain function. The ends lost 7 bases at V and 0 bases at J; junction bases unmatched: 13. The CDR3 is 17 amino acids. The CDR3 DNA reads as TGTGCCAGAGCCCCCTTTAGCGGGGGGTTCTGCTCCTACGAGCAGTACTTC. It is translated as CARAPFSGGFCSYEQYF.

The chain links TRBV7-6 to TRBJ2-5, with 9 bases lining up with TRBD2. The V and J ends lost 2 bases and 1 base, in that order; junction bases with no gene match: 5. The CDR3 consists of 16 residues. Germline CDR1 reads SGHVS; CDR2 reads FNYEAQ. The CDR3 is CASSLSSGAFQETQYF. For the CDR3, the DNA is TGTGCCAGCAGCTTATCTAGCGGGGCATTCCAAGAGACCCAGTACTTC.

The chain links TRBV5-4 to TRBJ2-1; a possible D gene is TRBD1 (6 bases). V lost 4 bases and J 10 bases, leaving 12 bases between the germline ends. The germline CDR1 and CDR2 sequences are SGHNT and YYREEE (reference sequence). This CDR3 has 12 residues. The CDR3, as DNA: TGTGCCAGCAGCGCCCAGGGGACAGAGCAGTTCTTC. Its protein is CASSAQGTEQFF.

This rearrangement joins TRBV6-5 to TRBJ1-1; D is ambiguous. Germline CDR1 and CDR2: MNHEY and SVGAGI. V was shortened by 6 bases and J by 1 base, with 15 bases between the two germline ends. The CDR3 extends over 15 amino acids. This CDR3 reads CASRIQFGENTEAFF. The CDR3 nucleotides are TGTGCCAGCAGGATCCAGTTCGGGGAGAACACTGAAGCTTTCTTT.

V and J are TRBV6-6 and TRBJ2-7; D perhaps matches TRBD1 (6 bases). Deletions cut 7 bases from V and 3 bases from J, with 19 bases between. The V gene's germline CDR1 is MNHNY and CDR2 SVGAGI (reference sequence). This CDR3 has 15 residues. The chain's CDR3 is CASIVPRDNFYEQYF. In nucleotides, the CDR3 is TGTGCCAGCATCGTCCCCCGGGACAATTTCTACGAGCAGTACTTC.

The V gene is TRBV6-5, the J gene TRBJ1-1, with 8 bases matching TRBD1. Germline V CDR1 and CDR2: MNHEY, SVGAGI. The length of the CDR3 is 15 residues. Losses at the gene ends were 8 bases for V and 7 bases for J; bases not matched to a gene: 15. CDR3 residues: CASSFSGGQGGEAFF. Here the CDR3 DNA reads TGTGCCAGCTCCTTCAGTGGAGGACAGGGAGGTGAAGCTTTCTTT.

V usage is TRBV10-3 and J usage is TRBJ2-7; 9 nucleotides match TRBD1. The CDR3 loop spans 15 amino acids. From germline, CDR1 is ENHRY and CDR2 SYGVKD. V dropped 4 bases and J dropped 5; count of bases not matched to a gene: 9. DNA of the CDR3: TGTGCCATCAGTGTATTGGGACAGGGATCCCACGAGCAGTACTTC. It translates to CAISVLGQGSHEQYF.

The chain links TRBV27 to TRBJ2-5; weak D call: TRBD1 (6 bases). This CDR3 comprises 14 residues. CDR1 and CDR2 (germline): MNHEY, SMNVEV (reference sequence). Trimming took off 5 bases at V and 0 bases at J, with 10 bases between the two ends. The chain's CDR3 is CASSRRDNQETQYF. The DNA for the CDR3 is TGTGCCAGCAGTCGCCGGGACAACCAAGAGACCCAGTACTTC.